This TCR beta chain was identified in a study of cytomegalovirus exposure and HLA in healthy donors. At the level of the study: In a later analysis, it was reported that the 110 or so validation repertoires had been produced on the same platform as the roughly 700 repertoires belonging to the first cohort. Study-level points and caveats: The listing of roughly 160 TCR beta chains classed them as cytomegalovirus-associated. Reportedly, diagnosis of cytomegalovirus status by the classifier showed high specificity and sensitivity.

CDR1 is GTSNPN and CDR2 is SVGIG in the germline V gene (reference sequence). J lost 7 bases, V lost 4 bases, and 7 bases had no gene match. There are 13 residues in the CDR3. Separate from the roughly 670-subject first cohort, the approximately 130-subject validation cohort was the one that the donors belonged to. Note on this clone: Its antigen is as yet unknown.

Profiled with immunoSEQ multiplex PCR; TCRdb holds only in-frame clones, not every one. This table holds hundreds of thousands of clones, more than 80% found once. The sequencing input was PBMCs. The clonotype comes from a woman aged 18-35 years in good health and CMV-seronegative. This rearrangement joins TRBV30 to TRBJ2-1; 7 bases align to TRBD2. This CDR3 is CAWTVGGWNEQFF. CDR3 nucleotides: TGTGCCTGGACGGTGGGGGGGTGGAATGAGCAGTTCTTC.